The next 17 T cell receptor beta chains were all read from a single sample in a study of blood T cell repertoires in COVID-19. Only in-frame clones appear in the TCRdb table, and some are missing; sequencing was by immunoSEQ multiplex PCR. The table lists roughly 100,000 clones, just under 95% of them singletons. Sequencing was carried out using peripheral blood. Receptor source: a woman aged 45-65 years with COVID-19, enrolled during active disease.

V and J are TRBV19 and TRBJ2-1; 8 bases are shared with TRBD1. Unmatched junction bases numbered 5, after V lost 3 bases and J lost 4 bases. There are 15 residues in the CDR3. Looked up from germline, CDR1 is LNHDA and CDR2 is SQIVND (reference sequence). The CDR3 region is CASSMGQGAYNEQFF. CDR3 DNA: TGTGCCAGTAGTATGGGGCAGGGGGCTTACAATGAGCAGTTCTTC.

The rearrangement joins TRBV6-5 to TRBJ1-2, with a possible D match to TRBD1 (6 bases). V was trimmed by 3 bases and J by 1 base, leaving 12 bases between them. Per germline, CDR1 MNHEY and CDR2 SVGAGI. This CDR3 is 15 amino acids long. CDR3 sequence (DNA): TGTGCCAGCAGTTATGGGCAGGGGTTTAACTATGGCTACACCTTC. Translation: CASSYGQGFNYGYTF.

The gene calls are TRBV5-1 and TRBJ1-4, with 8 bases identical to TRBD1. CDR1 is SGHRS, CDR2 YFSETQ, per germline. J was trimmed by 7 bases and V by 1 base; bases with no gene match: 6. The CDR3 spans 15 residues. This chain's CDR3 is CASSLQGADGEKLFF. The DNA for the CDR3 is TGCGCCAGCAGCTTGCAGGGGGCGGATGGTGAAAAACTGTTTTTT.

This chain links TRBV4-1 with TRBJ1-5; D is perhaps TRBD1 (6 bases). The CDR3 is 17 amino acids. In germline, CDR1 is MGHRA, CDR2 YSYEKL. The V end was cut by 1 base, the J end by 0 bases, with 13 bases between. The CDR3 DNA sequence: TGCGCCAGCAGCCAAGTTAGGGGGATGGATAGCAATCAGCCCCAGCATTTT. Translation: CASSQVRGMDSNQPQHF.

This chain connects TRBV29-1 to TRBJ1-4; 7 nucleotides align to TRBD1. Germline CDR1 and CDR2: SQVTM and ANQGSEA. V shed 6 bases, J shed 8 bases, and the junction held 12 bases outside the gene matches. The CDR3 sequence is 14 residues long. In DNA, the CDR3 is TGCAGCGTGGCCACACAGGGGAAGAACGAAAAACTGTTTTTT. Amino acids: CSVATQGKNEKLFF.

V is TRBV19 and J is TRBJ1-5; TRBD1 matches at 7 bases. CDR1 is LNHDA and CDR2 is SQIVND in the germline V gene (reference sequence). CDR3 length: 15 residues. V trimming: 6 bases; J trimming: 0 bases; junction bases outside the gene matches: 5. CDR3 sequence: CASSVDRASNQPQHF. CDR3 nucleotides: TGTGCCAGTAGCGTTGACAGGGCTAGCAATCAGCCCCAGCATTTT.

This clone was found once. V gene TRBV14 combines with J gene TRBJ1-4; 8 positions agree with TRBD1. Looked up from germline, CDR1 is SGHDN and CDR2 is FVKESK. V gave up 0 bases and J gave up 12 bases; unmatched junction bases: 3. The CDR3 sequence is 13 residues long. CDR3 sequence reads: CASSQDPGGELFF. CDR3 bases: TGTGCCAGCAGCCAAGACCCAGGGGGCGAACTGTTTTTT.

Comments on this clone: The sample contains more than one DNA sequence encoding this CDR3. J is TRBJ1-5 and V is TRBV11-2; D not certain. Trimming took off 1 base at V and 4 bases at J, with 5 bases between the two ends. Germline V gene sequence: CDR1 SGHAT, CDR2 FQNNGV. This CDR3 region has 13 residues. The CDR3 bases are TGTGCCAGCAGCTTAGGAGCGAATCAGCCCCAGCATTTT. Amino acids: CASSLGANQPQHF.

The CDR3 DNA reads TGTGCCAGCAGCTCGGACAGGGGGCGAGCTTTCTTT. Its translation: CASSSDRGRAFF. The V gene is TRBV3-1 (or the pseudogene TRBV3-2), the J gene TRBJ1-1; 11 bases fit TRBD1. The CDR3 covers 12 residues. Per germline, CDR1 LGHDT and CDR2 YNNKEL (reference sequence). J was trimmed by 10 bases and V by 5 bases; bases with no gene match: 3.

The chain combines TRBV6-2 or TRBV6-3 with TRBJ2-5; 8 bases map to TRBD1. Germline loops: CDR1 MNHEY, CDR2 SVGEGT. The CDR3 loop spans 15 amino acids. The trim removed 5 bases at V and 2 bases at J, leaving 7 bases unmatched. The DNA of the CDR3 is TGTGCCAGCAGTACCTACCGGACAGGGCAAGAGACCCAGTACTTC. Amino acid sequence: CASSTYRTGQETQYF.

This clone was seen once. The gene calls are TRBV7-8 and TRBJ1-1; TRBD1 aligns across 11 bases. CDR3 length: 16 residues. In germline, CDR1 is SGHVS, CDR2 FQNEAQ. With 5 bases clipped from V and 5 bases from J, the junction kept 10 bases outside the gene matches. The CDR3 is CASSPGSGTGGTEAFF. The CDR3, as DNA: TGTGCCAGCAGCCCGGGATCCGGGACAGGGGGAACTGAAGCTTTCTTT.

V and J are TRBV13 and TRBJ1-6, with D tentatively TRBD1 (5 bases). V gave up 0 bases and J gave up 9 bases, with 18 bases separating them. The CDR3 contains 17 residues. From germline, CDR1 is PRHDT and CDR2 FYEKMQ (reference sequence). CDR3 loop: CASSLGIRGGRLSPLHF. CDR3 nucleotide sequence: TGTGCCAGCAGCTTAGGCATCCGGGGGGGACGTCTTTCACCCCTCCACTTT.

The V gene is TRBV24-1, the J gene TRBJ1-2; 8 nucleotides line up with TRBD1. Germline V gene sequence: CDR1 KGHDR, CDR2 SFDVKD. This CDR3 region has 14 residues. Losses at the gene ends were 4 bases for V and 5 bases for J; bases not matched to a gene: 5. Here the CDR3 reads CATSERTGRYGYTF. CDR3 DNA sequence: TGTGCCACCAGTGAAAGGACAGGGAGATATGGCTACACCTTC.

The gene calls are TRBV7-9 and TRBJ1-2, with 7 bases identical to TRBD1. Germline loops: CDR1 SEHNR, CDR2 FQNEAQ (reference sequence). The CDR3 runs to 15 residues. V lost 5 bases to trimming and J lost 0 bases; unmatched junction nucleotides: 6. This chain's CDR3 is CASSPRQGPNYGYTF. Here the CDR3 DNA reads TGTGCCAGCAGCCCCCGACAGGGCCCTAACTATGGCTACACCTTC.

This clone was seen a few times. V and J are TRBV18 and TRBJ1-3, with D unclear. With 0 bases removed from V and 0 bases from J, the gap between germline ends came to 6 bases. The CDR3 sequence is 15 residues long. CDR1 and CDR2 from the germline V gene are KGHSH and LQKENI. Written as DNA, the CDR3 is TGTGCCAGCTCACCACCGGGCTTCTCTGGAAACACCATATATTTT. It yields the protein CASSPPGFSGNTIYF.

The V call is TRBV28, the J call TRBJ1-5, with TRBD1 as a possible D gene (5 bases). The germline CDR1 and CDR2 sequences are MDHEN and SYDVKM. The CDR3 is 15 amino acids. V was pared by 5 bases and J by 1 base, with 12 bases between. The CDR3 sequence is CASSVAGRSNQPQHF. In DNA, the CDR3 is TGTGCCAGCAGTGTAGCAGGGAGGAGCAATCAGCCCCAGCATTTT.

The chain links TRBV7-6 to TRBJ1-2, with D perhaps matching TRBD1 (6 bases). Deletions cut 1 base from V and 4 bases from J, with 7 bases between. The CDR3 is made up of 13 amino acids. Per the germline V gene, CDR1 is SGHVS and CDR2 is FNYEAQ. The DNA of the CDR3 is TGTGCCAGCAGCTTAGAACAGGGCTATGGCTACACCTTC. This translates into CASSLEQGYGYTF. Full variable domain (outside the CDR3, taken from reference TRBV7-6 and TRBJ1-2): GAGVSQSPRYKVTKRGQDVALRCDPISGHVSLYWYRQALGQGPEFLTYFNYEAQQDKSGLPNDRFSAERPEGSISTLTIQRTEQRDSAMYRCASSLEQGYGYTFGSGTRLTVV.